A selection of T cell receptor beta chains follows, all from one sample in a study of cytomegalovirus exposure and HLA in healthy donors. Profiling relied on immunoSEQ multiplex PCR, and the TCRdb table lists in-frame clones only, not all of them. The sample includes 220,000 or so clones. What was sequenced was PBMCs. All receptors come from a girl aged 2 to 9 in good health and CMV-seropositive. The CDR3 runs from the conserved cysteine through the conserved F or W. D genes are given only for firm matches.

V gene	J gene	D gene	CDR3 DNA	CDR3 protein
TRBV19	TRBJ2-1	TRBD2	TGTGCCAGTAGGGGGTGGCTTCAGGGACTAGCGGGAGATGAGCAGTTCTTC	CASRGWLQGLAGDEQFF
TRBV5-6	TRBJ2-1	TRBD2	TGTGCCAGCAGCTTGACTAGCGGCGAGCAGTTCTTC	CASSLTSGEQFF
TRBV10-3	TRBJ2-7	TRBD1	TGTGCCATCAGTGTTGGGGGACAGGCCTCCTACGAGCAGTACTTC	CAISVGGQASYEQYF
TRBV19	TRBJ2-7	TRBD1	TGTGCCAGTAGTACCCCCGGGACAGGGGCGTTTCTTGAGCAGTACTTC	CASSTPGTGAFLEQYF
TRBV5-6	TRBJ1-5	TRBD1	TGTGCCAGCAGCCCTGGACAGGACAATCAGCCCCAGCATTTT	CASSPGQDNQPQHF
TRBV28	TRBJ2-7	.	TGTGCCAGCAGTTCCACGACGGAGCGGCCCTACGAGCAGTACTTC	CASSSTTERPYEQYF
TRBV7-9	TRBJ1-1	TRBD1	TGTGCCAGCAGCTATACAGGGGGAAGTACTGAAGCTTTCTTT	CASSYTGGSTEAFF
TRBV11-2	TRBJ2-7	.	TGTGCCAGCAGCTTAGGCAGGGGAGCCTACGAGCAGTACTTC	CASSLGRGAYEQYF
TRBV10-3	TRBJ2-3	.	TGTGCCATCAGTGACCGGGACTCCGGGATGGGATCGGCGCAGTATTTT	CAISDRDSGMGSAQYF
TRBV10-3	TRBJ2-3	TRBD2	TGTGCCATCAGGGAAACGCCAGCGGGGGCCCCCTATACGCAGTATTTT	CAIRETPAGAPYTQYF
TRBV7-2	TRBJ2-3	.	TGTGCCAGCAGCCATTTTGGGCGATACACAGATACGCAGTATTTT	CASSHFGRYTDTQYF
TRBV19	TRBJ1-5	.	TGTGCCAGCACCTTCGGTAGCAATCAGCCCCAGCATTTT	CASTFGSNQPQHF
TRBV28	TRBJ2-7	TRBD2	TGTGCCAGCAGTCGTCCACTAGCGGGATCCTACGAGCAGTACTTC	CASSRPLAGSYEQYF
TRBV10-2	TRBJ2-2	TRBD2	TGCGCCAGCAGTGGACTAGCGGGAGGGCCTAGGGACACCGGGGAGCTGTTTTTT	CASSGLAGGPRDTGELFF
TRBV29-1	TRBJ2-7	TRBD1	TGCAGCGTTGGAGGACAGGGCTACGAGCAGTACTTC	CSVGGQGYEQYF
TRBV28	TRBJ2-3	.	TGTGCCAGCAGTTTAGGCCCAGGTGGTGCAGATACGCAGTATTTT	CASSLGPGGADTQYF
TRBV28	TRBJ2-7	TRBD1	TGTGCCAGCAGGAGACAGGGGATTTCCTACGAGCAGTACTTC	CASRRQGISYEQYF
TRBV29-1	TRBJ2-3	.	TGCAGCGTTGAAGGGGGGACACTCAACGTAAGGGACACAGATACGCAGTATTTT	CSVEGGTLNVRDTDTQYF
TRBV5-1	TRBJ2-1	TRBD2	TGCGCCAGCAGCCCGGCGGGAGGGTCCTACAATGAGCAGTTCTTC	CASSPAGGSYNEQFF
TRBV13	TRBJ2-1	TRBD2	TGTGCCAGCAGCCCCTCCCTTACTAGCGGGAGACCCAATGAGCAGTTCTTC	CASSPSLTSGRPNEQFF
TRBV27	TRBJ2-3	.	TGTGCCAGCAGTTTATCTAGAGGAAGCACAGATACGCAGTATTTT	CASSLSRGSTDTQYF
TRBV7-9	TRBJ1-1	.	TGTGCCAGCAGCTCCCAGGAGAACACTGAAGCTTTCTTT	CASSSQENTEAFF
TRBV5-1	TRBJ2-3	.	TGCGCCAGCAGCTTGGGGAGGGGTTCGGATACGCAGTATTTT	CASSLGRGSDTQYF
TRBV7-6	TRBJ2-3	TRBD2	TGTGCCAGCAGCTTGGGGACTAGCGGGGATAAAGATACGCAGTATTTT	CASSLGTSGDKDTQYF
TRBV7-8	TRBJ2-1	TRBD2	TGTGCCAGCATCTTCGCGGGAGGAGGAAACAATGAGCAGTTCTTC	CASIFAGGGNNEQFF
TRBV27	TRBJ2-7	.	TGTGCCAGCAGTTTGGGGGTCGGGACACCCGCCTACGAGCAGTACTTC	CASSLGVGTPAYEQYF
TRBV4-1	TRBJ1-1	.	TGCGCCAGCAGCACGAAGGGGGACACTGAAGCTTTCTTT	CASSTKGDTEAFF
TRBV2	TRBJ2-7	.	TGTGCCAGCAGGAGGGCGGGGCTATCCATCTCCTACGAGCAGTACTTC	CASRRAGLSISYEQYF
TRBV28	TRBJ1-5	.	TGTGCCAGCAGTCCCCCCGGGGTCGGTCAGCCCCAGCATTTT	CASSPPGVGQPQHF
TRBV27	TRBJ2-7	.	TGTGCCAGCAGTTTGGATGGCCGAGGCTACGAGCAGTACTTC	CASSLDGRGYEQYF
TRBV19	TRBJ2-7	TRBD2	TGTGCCAGTGGGACTAGTGGATTCTACGAGCAGTACTTC	CASGTSGFYEQYF
TRBV11-2	TRBJ2-7	TRBD2	TGTGCCAGCAGCTCTGGACTAGCGGGAGACGAGCAGTACTTC	CASSSGLAGDEQYF
TRBV6-5	TRBJ2-7	TRBD2	TGTGCCAGCAATCCGGGCGGGAGCAGGTACGAGCAGTACTTC	CASNPGGSRYEQYF
TRBV18	TRBJ2-7	.	TGTGCCAGCTCACCCATCGGGGGGACAAGCTACGAGCAGTACTTC	CASSPIGGTSYEQYF
TRBV27	TRBJ1-3	.	TGTGCCAGCCGATTACTAGGTGGAAACACCATATATTTT	CASRLLGGNTIYF
TRBV5-4	TRBJ1-2	TRBD1	TGTGCCAGCAGAAACGGGACAGCCCGAAACTATGGCTACACCTTC	CASRNGTARNYGYTF
TRBV29-1	TRBJ2-2	TRBD1	TGCACCGGGACAGGGTCAGTCACCGGGGAGCTGTTTTTT	CTGTGSVTGELFF
TRBV6-5	TRBJ1-5	.	TGTGCCAGCAGACAGGGACTAAATCAGCCCCAGCATTTT	CASRQGLNQPQHF
TRBV15	TRBJ2-3	TRBD2	TGTGCCACCAGCTCGACGACTAGCGGGAGGGCCTCCCGGGGCACAGATACGCAGTATTTT	CATSSTTSGRASRGTDTQYF
TRBV5-4	TRBJ2-3	.	TGTGCCAGCAGCTTAGCGGGCGCTAGCACAGATACGCAGTATTTT	CASSLAGASTDTQYF
TRBV6-6	TRBJ1-5	.	TGTGCCAGCAGTTACGAGGGAGAGTTTCAGCCCCAGCATTTT	CASSYEGEFQPQHF
TRBV11-2	TRBJ2-7	TRBD2	TGTGCCAGCAGCTTAGGGGCCAGCCTAGCGGGAGGCACCTACGAGCAGTACTTC	CASSLGASLAGGTYEQYF
TRBV29-1	TRBJ2-5	TRBD2	TGCAGCGTTGGGGTAGCGGGAGGGAACCAAGAGACCCAGTACTTC	CSVGVAGGNQETQYF
TRBV19	TRBJ1-1	.	TGTGCCAGTAGTCTTTCACCCGGAGGGCGAACTGAAGCTTTCTTT	CASSLSPGGRTEAFF
TRBV6-4	TRBJ2-2	.	TGTGCCAGCAGTAAAACGGGAGCGGACACCGGGGAGCTGTTTTTT	CASSKTGADTGELFF
TRBV7-3	TRBJ2-2	.	TGTGCCAGCAGCCCGGGTTCCGCGAGAACAAGGGAGCTGTTTTTT	CASSPGSARTRELFF
TRBV10-3	TRBJ2-7	.	TGTGCCGCAGGGGACAAATCCTACGAGCAGTACTTC	CAAGDKSYEQYF
TRBV18	TRBJ2-2	.	TGTGCCAGCTCAGAGGGTCCATACACCGGGGAGCTGTTTTTT	CASSEGPYTGELFF
TRBV2	TRBJ2-7	TRBD2	TGTGCCAGCAGTGAAAGGAGCGGGAGTACCTACGAGCAGTACTTC	CASSERSGSTYEQYF
TRBV19	TRBJ1-5	TRBD1	TGTGCCAGTAGTTTACCGGGACAGGTGAGCAATCAGCCCCAGCATTTT	CASSLPGQVSNQPQHF
TRBV6-5	TRBJ2-3	TRBD1	TGTGCCAGCAGATGGGACAGGGACACAGATACGCAGTATTTT	CASRWDRDTDTQYF
TRBV28	TRBJ2-3	TRBD1	TGTGCCAGCAGATTGGGGACAGGGCCTTTTGCAGATACGCAGTATTTT	CASRLGTGPFADTQYF